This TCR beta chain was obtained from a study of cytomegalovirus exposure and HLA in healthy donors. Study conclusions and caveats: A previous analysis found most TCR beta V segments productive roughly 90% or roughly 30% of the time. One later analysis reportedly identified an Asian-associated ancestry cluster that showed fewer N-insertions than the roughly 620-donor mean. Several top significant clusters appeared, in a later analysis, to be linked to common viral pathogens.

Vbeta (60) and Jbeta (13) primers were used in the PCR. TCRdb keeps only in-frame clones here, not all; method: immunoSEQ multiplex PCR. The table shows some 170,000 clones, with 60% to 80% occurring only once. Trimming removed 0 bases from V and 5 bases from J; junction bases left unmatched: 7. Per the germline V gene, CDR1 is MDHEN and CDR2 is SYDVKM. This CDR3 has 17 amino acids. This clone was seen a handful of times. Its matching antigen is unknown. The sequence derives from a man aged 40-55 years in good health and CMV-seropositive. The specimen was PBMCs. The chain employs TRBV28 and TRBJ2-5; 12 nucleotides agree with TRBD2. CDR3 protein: CASSLWASGGGRETQYF. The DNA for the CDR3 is TGTGCCAGCAGTTTATGGGCTAGCGGGGGGGGCCGGGAGACCCAGTACTTC.